This T cell receptor beta chain was identified during a study of cytomegalovirus exposure and HLA in healthy donors. Turning to the study itself: HLA-typed donors contributed around 82 million unique TCRs, which were held in an early data release.

The primer mix had 60 Vbeta and 13 Jbeta primers. The assay was immunoSEQ multiplex PCR, and TCRdb's table has in-frame clones only and misses some. Of about 190,000 clones listed, about 85% are singletons. The CDR3 has 15 residues. With V trimmed by 4 bases and J by 0 bases, 3 bases remained unmatched. Germline loops: CDR1 LNHDA, CDR2 SQIVND (reference sequence). At collection, donors were nominally healthy, but unrecorded immune exposures were probable. Study conclusions and caveats: Association of 17,000 or so TCR beta sequences with HLA alleles was found at 0.05 false discovery rate in a later analysis. TCR beta V segments were, for the most part, productive about 87% or about 30% of the time in an earlier analysis.

This clone turned up a few times. The antigen is not known. Input material: PBMCs. The chain couples TRBV19 to TRBJ2-1; 7 positions agree with TRBD2. This TCR was sampled from a boy between 2 and 10 years old in good health and CMV-seronegative. CDR3 bases: TGTGCCAGTAGTAGGGGGGGAGCCTCCTACAATGAGCAGTTCTTC. Its protein product is CASSRGGASYNEQFF.